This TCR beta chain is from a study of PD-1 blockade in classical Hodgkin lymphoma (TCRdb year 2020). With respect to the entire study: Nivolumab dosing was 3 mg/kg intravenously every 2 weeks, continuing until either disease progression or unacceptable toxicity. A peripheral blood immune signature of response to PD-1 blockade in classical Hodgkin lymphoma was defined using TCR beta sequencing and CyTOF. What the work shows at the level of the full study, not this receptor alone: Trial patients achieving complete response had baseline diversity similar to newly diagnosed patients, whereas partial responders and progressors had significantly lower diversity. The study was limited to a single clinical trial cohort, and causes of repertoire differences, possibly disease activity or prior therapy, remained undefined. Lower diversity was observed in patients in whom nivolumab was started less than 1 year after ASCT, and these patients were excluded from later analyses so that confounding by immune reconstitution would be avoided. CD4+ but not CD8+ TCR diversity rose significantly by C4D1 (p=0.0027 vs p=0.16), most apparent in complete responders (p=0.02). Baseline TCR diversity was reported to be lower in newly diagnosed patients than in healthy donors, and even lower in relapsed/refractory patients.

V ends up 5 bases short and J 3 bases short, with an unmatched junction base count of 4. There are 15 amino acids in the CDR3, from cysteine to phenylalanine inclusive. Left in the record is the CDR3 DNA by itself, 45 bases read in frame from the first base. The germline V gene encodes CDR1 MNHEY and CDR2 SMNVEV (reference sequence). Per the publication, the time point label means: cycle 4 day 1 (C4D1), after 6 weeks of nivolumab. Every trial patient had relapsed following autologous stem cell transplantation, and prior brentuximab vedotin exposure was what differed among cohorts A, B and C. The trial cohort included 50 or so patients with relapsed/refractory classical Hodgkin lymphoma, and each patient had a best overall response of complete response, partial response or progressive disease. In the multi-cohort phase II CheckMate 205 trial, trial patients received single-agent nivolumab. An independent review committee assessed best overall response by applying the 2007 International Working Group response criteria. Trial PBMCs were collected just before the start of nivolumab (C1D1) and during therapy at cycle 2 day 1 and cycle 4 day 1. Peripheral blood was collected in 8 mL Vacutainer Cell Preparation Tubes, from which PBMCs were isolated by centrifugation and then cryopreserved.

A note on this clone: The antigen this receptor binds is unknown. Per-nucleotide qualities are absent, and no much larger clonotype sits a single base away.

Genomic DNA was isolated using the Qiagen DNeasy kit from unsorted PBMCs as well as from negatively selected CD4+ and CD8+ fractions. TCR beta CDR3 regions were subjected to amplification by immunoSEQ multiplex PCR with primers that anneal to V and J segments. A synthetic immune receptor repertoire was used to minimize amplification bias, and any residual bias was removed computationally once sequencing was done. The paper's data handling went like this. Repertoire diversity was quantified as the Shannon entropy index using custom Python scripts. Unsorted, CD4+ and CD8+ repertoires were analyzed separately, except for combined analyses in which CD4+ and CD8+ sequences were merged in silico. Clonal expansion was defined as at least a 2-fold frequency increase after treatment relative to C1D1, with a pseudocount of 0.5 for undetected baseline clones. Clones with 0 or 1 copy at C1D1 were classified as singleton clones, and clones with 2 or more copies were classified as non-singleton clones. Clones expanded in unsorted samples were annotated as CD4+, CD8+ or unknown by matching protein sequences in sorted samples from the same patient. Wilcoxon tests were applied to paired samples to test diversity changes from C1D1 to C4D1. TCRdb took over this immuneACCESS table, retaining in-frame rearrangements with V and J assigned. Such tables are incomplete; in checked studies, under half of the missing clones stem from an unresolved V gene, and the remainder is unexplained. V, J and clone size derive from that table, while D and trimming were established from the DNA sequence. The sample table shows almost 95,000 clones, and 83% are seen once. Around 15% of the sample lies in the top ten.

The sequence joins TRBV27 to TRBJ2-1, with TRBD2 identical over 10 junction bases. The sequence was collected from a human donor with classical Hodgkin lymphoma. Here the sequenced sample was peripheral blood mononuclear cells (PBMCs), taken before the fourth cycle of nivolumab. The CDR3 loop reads CASSPRTSGYNEQFF. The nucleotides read TGTGCCAGCAGTCCCCGGACTAGCGGCTACAATGAGCAGTTCTTC.